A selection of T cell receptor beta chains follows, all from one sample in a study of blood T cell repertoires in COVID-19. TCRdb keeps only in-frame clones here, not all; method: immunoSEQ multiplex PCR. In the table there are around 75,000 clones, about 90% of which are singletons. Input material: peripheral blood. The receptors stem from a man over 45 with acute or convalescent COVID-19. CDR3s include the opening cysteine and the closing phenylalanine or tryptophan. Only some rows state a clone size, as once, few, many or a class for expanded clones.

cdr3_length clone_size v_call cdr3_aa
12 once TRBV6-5 CATGTGGYGYTF
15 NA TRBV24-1 CATSEGDRLNTEAFF
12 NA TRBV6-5 CATNRGVDEAFF
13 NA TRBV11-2 CASSLLNSAEAFF
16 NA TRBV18 CASSPPRAGDGETQYF
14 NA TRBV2 CASPDGTHRGGYTF
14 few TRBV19 CASSEGQGRSPLHF
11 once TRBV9 CASSVLPAQHF
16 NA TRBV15 CATSRDSGLAYNEQFF
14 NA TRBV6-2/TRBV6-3 CASSGTGGNQPQHF
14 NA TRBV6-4 CASRKTSGYNEQFF
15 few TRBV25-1 CASSEFGGTNSPLHF
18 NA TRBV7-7 CASSHGTSGRGIEETQYF
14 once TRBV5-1 CASGLAGESHEQYF
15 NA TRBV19 CASSMETEFNYGYTF
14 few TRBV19 CASKVGQGDYGYTF
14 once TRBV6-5 CASNRGDGNQPQHF
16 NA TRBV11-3 CASSLRQGVGNSPLHF
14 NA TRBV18 CASSPQRATDTQYF
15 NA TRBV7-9 CASSLGERSEETQYF
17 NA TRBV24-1 CATSDPGTGGDQETQYF